The present T cell receptor beta chain was sequenced within a study of blood T cell repertoires in COVID-19. V was shortened by 0 bases and J by 2 bases, with 8 bases between the two germline ends. The length of the CDR3 is 14 residues. Germline V gives CDR1 LGHNA, CDR2 YSLEER. Repertoires were generated with immunoSEQ multiplex PCR, while TCRdb's copy carries only in-frame clones and drops some. Of roughly 430,000 clones in the sample, 70% to 90% are singletons; the top ten hold roughly 1.4%. The TCR was taken from a woman aged 18-29 years who had been exposed to COVID-19. This chain links TRBV4-3 with TRBJ2-7; D is undetermined. The specimen sequenced was PBMCs or T cells enriched from blood (not recorded which). In nucleotides, the CDR3 is TGCGCCAGCAGCCAAGACATTGGCCCCTACGAGCAGTACTTC. Protein product: CASSQDIGPYEQYF.